Presented here are 29 T cell receptor beta chains from one specimen sequenced in a study of blood T cell repertoires in COVID-19 (dated by TCRdb to 2019 to 2021). The receptor library was made with the immunoSEQ multiplex PCR assay. This is the immuneACCESS table as TCRdb keeps it, with only in-frame sequences that have V and J called. A part of the clones is gone; compared with another copy, unresolved V genes explain less than half, and the rest is unexplained. Present in this sample are about 73,000 clones, approximately 83% of which were seen just once. Around 28% of the sample lies in the top ten. Sequencing used peripheral blood. These receptors all stem from a human donor in a cohort sampled during active COVID-19.

DNA for the CDR3: TGTGCCAGCTCACGCCAGTCCACAGATACGCAGTATTTT. Its protein product is CASSRQSTDTQYF. The rearrangement links TRBV18 to TRBJ2-3; no firm D call. This CDR3 spans 13 amino acids. Trimming pared 4 bases from V and 2 bases from J, leaving 7 bases between. Looked up from germline, CDR1 is KGHSH and CDR2 is LQKENI.

V is TRBV18 and J is TRBJ2-7; TRBD1 agrees at 10 bases. The ends lost 3 bases at V and 8 bases at J; junction bases unmatched: 1. The CDR3 is 12 residues long. Germline V CDR1 and CDR2: KGHSH, LQKENI. This chain's CDR3 is CASSPGQGKQYF. The CDR3 bases are TGTGCCAGCTCACCGGGACAGGGGAAGCAGTACTTC.

This clone was detected only once. This rearrangement joins TRBV3-1 (or the pseudogene TRBV3-2) to TRBJ2-1, with D possibly being TRBD2 (7 bases). Germline V gives CDR1 LGHDT, CDR2 YNNKEL (reference sequence). V was shortened by 4 bases and J by 7 bases, with 20 bases between the two germline ends. The CDR3 is 16 residues long. The CDR3 DNA sequence: TGTGCCAGCAGCCGATTAGGGGGGGGGCCCTCTAATGAGCAGTTCTTC. Its translation is CASSRLGGGPSNEQFF.

This clone was counted once. The identical CDR3 is also encoded by other nucleotide sequences in the sample. The J gene is TRBJ2-1, the V gene TRBV4-3, with TRBD2 matching 9 bases. There are 15 residues in the CDR3. The junction had 7 bases not matched to a gene; V was cut back by 0 bases and J by 10 bases. CDR1 is LGHNA, CDR2 YSLEER, per germline. The CDR3 region has the DNA TGCGCCAGCAGCCAAGATCGCGGGGGGGCGGAGGAGCAGTTCTTC. Protein: CASSQDRGGAEEQFF.

This clone appeared a single time. The chain employs TRBV7-2 and TRBJ2-3, with 8 bases that match TRBD2. J gave up 4 bases and V 3 bases, and 6 bases lay outside the gene matches. The length of the CDR3 is 15 residues. Germline V gene lookup returns CDR1 SGHTA and CDR2 FQGNSA. The CDR3 is CASSLGTRKPDTQYF. The CDR3 nucleotides read TGTGCCAGCAGCTTGGGGACTAGGAAGCCAGATACGCAGTATTTT.

The rearrangement links TRBV10-3 to TRBJ2-3; 9 bases agree with TRBD2. V gave up 7 bases and J gave up 1 base; unmatched junction bases: 6. This CDR3 is built from 15 residues. Germline CDR1 reads ENHRY; CDR2 reads SYGVKD. The CDR3: CAIKSGGIGTDTQYF. The CDR3 region has the DNA TGTGCCATCAAAAGCGGGGGGATCGGCACAGATACGCAGTATTTT.

This clone was counted a few times. J is TRBJ2-7 and V is TRBV3-1 (or the pseudogene TRBV3-2); 7 nucleotides align to TRBD2. The germline V gene has CDR1 LGHDT and CDR2 YNNKEL (reference sequence). Trimming cost V 1 base and J 2 bases; bases outside gene matches: 5. CDR3 length equals 15 residues. CDR3 nucleotide sequence: TGTGCCAGCAGCCAAGGGGTGGGAGGGACCTACGAGCAGTACTTC. It yields the protein CASSQGVGGTYEQYF.

CDR3 sequence (DNA): TGTGCCATCAGCTCGGGACAGGTAACCTACGAGCAGTACTTC. Translating gives CAISSGQVTYEQYF. The chain carries TRBV10-3 and TRBJ2-7, with 8 bases identical to TRBD1. Germline-derived CDR1 and CDR2 are ENHRY and SYGVKD. V lost 6 bases and J lost 2; bases outside the gene matches: 6. The CDR3 covers 14 residues.

V usage is TRBV13 and J usage is TRBJ2-1, with a possible D match to TRBD2 (6 bases). Germline assignment: CDR1 PRHDT and CDR2 FYEKMQ (reference sequence). Trimming took off 2 bases at V and 9 bases at J, with 11 bases between the two ends. The CDR3 has 13 residues. CDR3 nucleotides: TGTGCCAGCAGCTTATGGAGGGATCTTGAGCAGTTCTTC. Its translation: CASSLWRDLEQFF.

The J gene is TRBJ2-7, the V gene TRBV3-1 (or the pseudogene TRBV3-2), with 7 positions matching TRBD2. The CDR3 totals 16 residues. V shed 1 base and J 3 bases; nucleotides not matched to a gene: 9. Germline-derived CDR1 and CDR2 are LGHDT and YNNKEL (reference sequence). The CDR3 region is CASSQASWGEGYEQYF. The CDR3 bases are TGTGCCAGCAGCCAAGCCTCCTGGGGGGAGGGCTACGAGCAGTACTTC.

The chain combines TRBV6-2 or TRBV6-3 with TRBJ2-6; TRBD2 agrees at 9 bases. V shed 5 bases and J 2 bases; nucleotides not matched to a gene: 10. Per germline, CDR1 MNHEY and CDR2 SVGEGT. The CDR3 consists of 18 residues. This CDR3 is CASSPQGSGGTGANVLTF. CDR3 sequence (DNA): TGTGCCAGCAGTCCGCAAGGAAGCGGGGGGACTGGGGCCAACGTCCTGACTTTC.

This rearrangement joins TRBV14 to TRBJ2-5; the D is unclear. Germline V gene sequence: CDR1 SGHDN, CDR2 FVKESK. The V gene lost 0 bases and the J gene lost 8 bases, with 7 bases spanning the gap. The CDR3 loop spans 12 amino acids. In DNA, the CDR3 is TGTGCCAGCAGCCAAGAGAGAGGAACCCAGTACTTC. Its protein product is CASSQERGTQYF.

The genes are TRBV7-9 and TRBJ2-5, with 7 positions matching TRBD2. In germline, CDR1 is SEHNR, CDR2 FQNEAQ (reference sequence). CDR3 size: 16 residues. Trimming removed 1 base from V and 5 bases from J; junction bases left unmatched: 10. The CDR3 coding sequence is TGTGCCAGCAGCTTAGTAGGGGAGGGCTTCGGGGAGACCCAGTACTTC. Translating it yields CASSLVGEGFGETQYF. Drawing the rest from reference TRBV7-9 and TRBJ2-5, the complete variable domain is DTGVSQNPRHKITKRGQNVTFRCDPISEHNRLYWYRQTLGQGPEFLTYFQNEAQLEKSRLLSDRFSAERPKGSFSTLEIQRTEQGDSAMYLCASSLVGEGFGETQYFGPGTRLLVL.

The count of this clone is one. The rearrangement uses TRBV18 and TRBJ2-7; 10 positions agree with TRBD1. Trimming cost V 3 bases and J 5 bases; bases outside gene matches: 4. The CDR3 runs to 14 residues. Germline V gives CDR1 KGHSH, CDR2 LQKENI. This CDR3 reads CASSPRGTGDEQYF. The CDR3 region has the DNA TGTGCCAGCTCACCGAGAGGGACAGGGGACGAGCAGTACTTC.

The rearrangement uses TRBV7-3 and TRBJ2-5, with D possibly matching TRBD1 (7 bases). Germline V gene sequence: CDR1 SGHTA, CDR2 FQGTGA. V dropped 2 bases and J dropped 4 bases, with 17 bases sitting between them. This CDR3 spans 16 amino acids. As DNA, the CDR3 is TGTGCCAGCAGCTTACATGGCAGACAGGGAGGAGAGACCCAGTACTTC. Translation: CASSLHGRQGGETQYF.

In this sample, this clone turned up once. The rearrangement joins TRBV29-1 to TRBJ1-1; the D is unclear. Trimming removed 5 bases at V and 1 base at J, with 11 bases between. The length of the CDR3 is 13 residues. CDR1 and CDR2 (germline): SQVTM, ANQGSEA. The CDR3 sequence is CSVSRSRNTEAFF. The CDR3 DNA is TGCAGCGTTTCACGGAGCCGGAACACTGAAGCTTTCTTT.

The chain uses TRBV6-5 and TRBJ1-6; 7 bases line up with TRBD1. J was trimmed by 10 bases and V by 6 bases; bases with no gene match: 6. The length of the CDR3 is 13 residues. Germline V gene data show CDR1 as MNHEY and CDR2 as SVGAGI. CDR3 in amino acids: CASRSQGGSPLHF. The DNA of the CDR3 is TGTGCCAGCAGGAGTCAGGGGGGATCACCCCTCCACTTT.

This sequence joins TRBV14 and TRBJ1-2, with TRBD1 identical over 8 bases. J was trimmed by 7 bases and V by 3 bases; bases with no gene match: 16. CDR3 size: 17 residues. Germline V gives CDR1 SGHDN, CDR2 FVKESK. CDR3 protein: CASSQDGQGIYRRGYTF. The CDR3 nucleotides are TGTGCCAGCAGCCAGGACGGACAGGGAATTTACCGACGTGGCTACACCTTC.

The gene calls are TRBV9 and TRBJ2-1; D possibly corresponds to TRBD2 (6 bases). Trimming took off 0 bases at V and 7 bases at J, with 20 bases between the two ends. The length of the CDR3 is 17 residues. Germline V gives CDR1 SGDLS, CDR2 YYNGEE. CDR3 bases: TGTGCCAGCAGCGTAGAGGAGGGGCACAGGTTGGGAAATGAGCAGTTCTTC. It is translated as CASSVEEGHRLGNEQFF.

The chain has TRBV5-8 and TRBJ2-7; D gene ambiguous. This CDR3 spans 12 amino acids. Germline V gene data show CDR1 as SGHTS and CDR2 as YDEGEE. V was pared by 4 bases and J by 5 bases, with 10 bases between. The CDR3 DNA reads TGTGCCAGCAGCCTAGGAAGACACGAGCAGTACTTC. As protein: CASSLGRHEQYF.

The chain couples TRBV28 to TRBJ1-6; maybe TRBD1 (5 bases). The CDR3 length is 14 residues. In germline, CDR1 is MDHEN, CDR2 SYDVKM. Trimming shortened V by 5 bases and J by 10 bases, and 15 bases separated the two germline ends. The CDR3 is CASSPGSGGSPLHF. Here the CDR3 DNA reads TGTGCCAGCAGTCCAGGATCGGGGGGGTCACCCCTCCACTTT.

The gene calls are TRBV15 and TRBJ1-1; 7 bases agree with TRBD1. Germline V lookup: CDR1 LNHNV, CDR2 YYDKDF (reference sequence). The CDR3 is 15 amino acids. Losses at the gene ends were 1 base for V and 4 bases for J; bases not matched to a gene: 6. Written as DNA, the CDR3 is TGTGCCACCAGCAGAGGAGGGGGCGTGGGCACTGAAGCTTTCTTT. It specifies CATSRGGGVGTEAFF.

This clone has a single count. The rearrangement joins TRBV12-3 or TRBV12-4 to TRBJ1-6; D might be TRBD1 (6 bases). Trimming cost V 6 bases and J 14 bases, with 17 bases left between them. The CDR3 totals 13 residues. The CDR3 DNA is TGTGCCAGCAGCCCCGTGGGGGCCACCACCCTCCACTTT. Protein: CASSPVGATTLHF.

V usage is TRBV7-3 and J usage is TRBJ2-5, with 7 bases that match TRBD1. The junction had 1 base not matched to a gene; V was cut back by 5 bases and J by 1 base. This CDR3 has 13 amino acids. Germline V gene sequence: CDR1 SGHTA, CDR2 FQGTGA. Here the CDR3 DNA reads TGTGCCAGCAGCCGGACAGGCCAAGAGACCCAGTACTTC. Translating gives CASSRTGQETQYF.

The CDR3: CASSLSGDGNTIYF. The CDR3 DNA sequence: TGCGCCAGCAGCTTGTCCGGGGATGGAAACACCATATATTTT. The gene calls are TRBV5-1 and TRBJ1-3; no clear D gene. Germline-derived CDR1 and CDR2 are SGHRS and YFSETQ. V dropped 1 base and J dropped 3 bases, with 8 bases sitting between them. The CDR3 totals 14 residues.

The chain combines TRBV19 with TRBJ1-1; D is perhaps TRBD1 (6 bases). Trimming shortened V by 6 bases and J by 4 bases, and 15 bases separated the two germline ends. The CDR3 loop spans 14 amino acids. Germline CDR1 LNHDA, CDR2 SQIVND (reference sequence). For the CDR3, the DNA is TGTGCCAGTAGGATACAGGGCTCAGGCACTGAAGCTTTCTTT. The encoded protein is CASRIQGSGTEAFF.

J is TRBJ1-5 and V is TRBV19; 9 nucleotides align to TRBD1. Trimming at V came to 10 bases and at J to 1 base, leaving 11 bases not matched to a gene. The CDR3 totals 16 residues. The V gene's germline CDR1 is LNHDA and CDR2 SQIVND (reference sequence). The CDR3 DNA follows: TGTGCCACCCAGAGGACAGGGGACGTAAGCAATCAGCCCCAGCATTTT. Its protein is CATQRTGDVSNQPQHF. The full variable domain, rest sourced from reference TRBV19 and TRBJ1-5, is DGGITQSPKYLFRKEGQNVTLSCEQNLNHDAMYWYRQDPGQGLRLIYYSQIVNDFQKGDIAEGYSVSREKKESFPLTVTSAQKNPTAFYLCATQRTGDVSNQPQHFGDGTRLSIL.

The V call is TRBV27, the J call TRBJ2-1; 10 bases are shared with TRBD2. V lost 4 bases and J lost 3; bases outside the gene matches: 15. The CDR3 has 19 residues. The germline gives CDR1 MNHEY, CDR2 SMNVEV (reference sequence). The CDR3 bases are TGTGCCAGCAGTTCTATCCCCCCGCGGAGCGGGGGGGGCTACAATGAGCAGTTCTTC. Encoded protein: CASSSIPPRSGGGYNEQFF.

The V call is TRBV10-2, the J call TRBJ1-5; D is possibly TRBD1 (6 bases). The CDR3 loop spans 15 amino acids. Trimming removed 3 bases at V and 6 bases at J, with 15 bases between. Per the germline V gene, CDR1 is WSHSY and CDR2 is SAAADI. The CDR3 loop is CASSDSGGVSQPQHF. CDR3 sequence (DNA): TGCGCCAGCAGTGATTCGGGGGGCGTCAGTCAGCCCCAGCATTTT.